The 25 T cell receptor beta chains listed next were all sequenced from one sample in a study of cytomegalovirus exposure and HLA in healthy donors. This PCR relied on a set of 60 Vbeta primers and 13 Jbeta primers. Assay used: immunoSEQ multiplex PCR; TCRdb lists only in-frame clones, some missing. The table records 110,000 to 150,000 clones, around 10% of them present only once. The specimen sequenced was PBMCs. These receptors were collected from a male donor in good health and CMV-seronegative.

The J gene is TRBJ1-4, the V gene TRBV28; D is undetermined. CDR1 and CDR2 from the germline V gene are MDHEN and SYDVKM. The V end was cut by 5 bases, the J end by 10 bases, with 20 bases between. The CDR3 length is 15 residues. CDR3 amino acids: CASSPSRGDAPKLFF. DNA for the CDR3: TGTGCCAGCAGTCCCTCCCGGGGAGATGCCCCAAAACTGTTTTTT.

This clone was seen a handful of times. V usage is TRBV19 and J usage is TRBJ2-2; the D is unclear. Between the trimmed V and J ends, which lost 3 bases and 3 bases, there was a span of 11 bases. Per the germline V gene, CDR1 is LNHDA and CDR2 is SQIVND (reference sequence). This CDR3 region has 15 residues. CDR3 in DNA: TGTGCCAGTAGTATTGTTACCCGGGACACCGGGGAGCTGTTTTTT. Translating gives CASSIVTRDTGELFF.

The gene calls are TRBV5-1 and TRBJ1-1; possibly TRBD1 for D (5 bases). V shed 0 bases and J shed 0 bases, with 9 bases lying between them. The length of the CDR3 is 15 residues. The germline V gene encodes CDR1 SGHRS and CDR2 YFSETQ. CDR3 bases: TGCGCCAGCAGCTTGGAAGGACAATTGAACACTGAAGCTTTCTTT. This encodes CASSLEGQLNTEAFF.

This clone was counted a few times. This chain links TRBV15 with TRBJ1-2; D is unclear. Germline values: CDR1 LNHNV, CDR2 YYDKDF (reference sequence). V lost 0 bases to trimming and J lost 1 base, with 6 bases between them. CDR3 length: 14 residues. CDR3 bases: TGTGCCACCAGCAGAGATTACGGTAACTATGGCTACACCTTC. Its translation is CATSRDYGNYGYTF.

This chain joins TRBV7-9 and TRBJ2-5; 9 bases map to TRBD2. The germline gives CDR1 SEHNR, CDR2 FQNEAQ (reference sequence). The CDR3 has 13 residues. V shed 9 bases, J shed 4 bases, and the junction held 6 bases outside the gene matches. CDR3 sequence reads: CASHLAGLETQYF. In DNA form, the CDR3 reads TGTGCCAGTCATCTAGCGGGGTTAGAGACCCAGTACTTC.

V gene TRBV4-3 combines with J gene TRBJ2-5; TRBD1 agrees at 7 bases. V dropped 0 bases and J dropped 2; count of bases not matched to a gene: 3. The CDR3 has 15 residues. The germline V gene has CDR1 LGHNA and CDR2 YSLEER. In nucleotides, the CDR3 is TGCGCCAGCAGCCAAGATACGGGACAGCAAGAGACCCAGTACTTC. Translating it yields CASSQDTGQQETQYF.

This clone appeared a few times. The rearrangement joins TRBV7-2 to TRBJ2-2, with D hard to call. V shed 10 bases and J shed 4 bases, with 7 bases lying between them. CDR3 length: 11 amino acids. CDR1 and CDR2 (germline): SGHTA, FQGNSA. The CDR3 coding sequence is TGTGCCACTTTTAGCACCGGGGAGCTGTTTTTT. This sequence encodes CATFSTGELFF.

This clone turned up a few times. The V gene is TRBV7-2, the J gene TRBJ2-4; 7 positions agree with TRBD2. There are 12 residues in the CDR3. Germline V gene data show CDR1 as SGHTA and CDR2 as FQGNSA. The trim removed 5 bases at V and 11 bases at J, leaving 6 bases unmatched. The CDR3 nucleotides are TGTGCCAGCAGCCTACTGGGGGGGGTTCAGTACTTC. The encoded protein is CASSLLGGVQYF.

This clone showed up just a few times. The chain joins TRBV19 to TRBJ1-5; weak D call: TRBD1 (5 bases). Trimming took off 5 bases at V and 11 bases at J, with 19 bases between the two ends. CDR1 and CDR2 from the germline V gene are LNHDA and SQIVND (reference sequence). This CDR3 region has 14 residues. CDR3 region: CASSLNMQEGTQHF. CDR3 in DNA: TGTGCCAGTAGTCTCAATATGCAGGAGGGGACCCAGCATTTT.

Only a few counts were recorded for this clone. The chain couples TRBV30 to TRBJ2-3; 11 bases align to TRBD2. Germline loops: CDR1 GTSNPN, CDR2 SVGIG (reference sequence). CDR3 size: 14 residues. V shed 4 bases, J shed 4 bases, and the junction held 4 bases outside the gene matches. The CDR3 loop is CAWTLAGGPDTQYF. CDR3 nucleotide sequence: TGTGCCTGGACGCTAGCGGGAGGACCAGATACGCAGTATTTT. Looking up the rest from reference TRBV30 and TRBJ2-3 gives the full variable domain: SQTIHQWPATLVQPVGSPLSLECTVEGTSNPNLYWYRQAAGRGLQLLFYSVGIGQISSEVPQNLSASRPQDRQFILSSKKLLLSDSGFYLCAWTLAGGPDTQYFGPGTRLTVL.

The V call is TRBV6-5, the J call TRBJ2-3; 10 positions match TRBD1. J gave up 3 bases and V 2 bases, and 2 bases lay outside the gene matches. This CDR3 region has 15 residues. Germline lookup yields CDR1 MNHEY and CDR2 SVGAGI. In nucleotides, the CDR3 is TGTGCCAGCAGTTACCCGGGACAGGGGACAGATACGCAGTATTTT. The encoded protein is CASSYPGQGTDTQYF.

The chain joins TRBV16 to TRBJ1-5; no clear D. Germline CDR1 is KGHSY and CDR2 is FQNENV. This CDR3 contains 12 residues. V was pared by 4 bases and J by 4 bases, with 5 bases between. CDR3 bases: TGTGCCAGCAGCCTCGGTAATCAGCCCCAGCATTTT. Residues: CASSLGNQPQHF.

The rearrangement uses TRBV7-6 and TRBJ2-3; the D gene is possibly TRBD2 (5 bases). The germline V and J ends were trimmed by 5 bases and 4 bases, with 13 bases remaining between them. From germline, CDR1 is SGHVS and CDR2 FNYEAQ. The CDR3 sequence is 14 residues long. CDR3 sequence (DNA): TGTGCCAGCAGCCGGGGTGGACTTGCAGATACGCAGTATTTT. Residues: CASSRGGLADTQYF. The whole variable domain, remainder taken from reference TRBV7-6 and TRBJ2-3, is GAGVSQSPRYKVTKRGQDVALRCDPISGHVSLYWYRQALGQGPEFLTYFNYEAQQDKSGLPNDRFSAERPEGSISTLTIQRTEQRDSAMYRCASSRGGLADTQYFGPGTRLTVL.

V gene TRBV19 combines with J gene TRBJ1-4; D is possibly TRBD1 (6 bases). Trimming took 10 bases from V and 4 from J, leaving 16 bases between them. Per the germline V gene, CDR1 is LNHDA and CDR2 is SQIVND (reference sequence). The CDR3 length is 14 residues. The CDR3 here is CATSWVGGNEKLFF. Here the CDR3 DNA reads TGTGCCACCTCCTGGGTAGGGGGTAATGAAAAACTGTTTTTT.

This clone has only a few counts. The V call is TRBV11-2, the J call TRBJ1-2; maybe TRBD1 (5 bases). The V and J ends lost 1 base and 6 bases respectively, with 12 bases between them. The CDR3 has 14 residues. Germline lookup yields CDR1 SGHAT and CDR2 FQNNGV. The CDR3 loop is CASSLVGGWDGYTF. The CDR3 region has the DNA TGTGCCAGCAGCTTAGTGGGGGGTTGGGATGGCTACACCTTC.

This clone has more than one count but fewer than ten. The V gene is TRBV7-3, the J gene TRBJ1-1, with no clear D. Trimming removed 5 bases from V and 1 base from J, with 8 bases in between. CDR1 and CDR2 from the germline V gene are SGHTA and FQGTGA. This CDR3 comprises 13 residues. CDR3 region: CASSRAPNTEAFF. CDR3 in DNA: TGTGCCAGCAGCCGAGCACCGAACACTGAAGCTTTCTTT. Supplemented by reference TRBV7-3 and TRBJ1-1, the full variable domain reads GAGVSQTPSNKVTEKGKYVELRCDPISGHTALYWYRQSLGQGPEFLIYFQGTGAADDSGLPNDRFFAVRPEGSVSTLKIQRTERGDSAVYLCASSRAPNTEAFFGQGTRLTVV.

The sample holds a few counts of this clone. The gene calls are TRBV18 and TRBJ2-5, with TRBD2 as a possible D gene (6 bases). The CDR3 runs to 14 residues. Trimming shortened V by 0 bases and J by 1 base, and 6 bases separated the two germline ends. From germline, CDR1 is KGHSH and CDR2 LQKENI. The CDR3 DNA sequence: TGTGCCAGCTCACCACCGGGACTCCAAGAGACCCAGTACTTC. Translated, it gives CASSPPGLQETQYF.

This clone was seen a handful of times. CDR3 DNA sequence: TGTGCCAGCAGTTTCTTACAGGGTGGCTACACCTTC. This gives the protein CASSFLQGGYTF. The chain links TRBV28 to TRBJ1-2; TRBD1 might be the D (6 bases). The CDR3 loop spans 12 amino acids. Per germline, CDR1 MDHEN and CDR2 SYDVKM. The V gene lost 3 bases and the J gene lost 7 bases, with 9 bases spanning the gap.

This clone was found a few times. This chain's CDR3 is CAISGASGGTGELFF. CDR3 bases: TGTGCCATCAGTGGGGCTAGCGGAGGGACCGGGGAGCTGTTTTTT. The chain carries TRBV10-3 and TRBJ2-2, with 7 positions matching TRBD2. This CDR3 is 15 amino acids long. J gave up 5 bases and V 4 bases, and 7 bases lay outside the gene matches. CDR1 is ENHRY, CDR2 SYGVKD, per germline.

The chain uses TRBV13 and TRBJ1-2; 12 bases line up with TRBD1. After removal of 4 bases from V and 2 bases from J, the junction contained 8 bases not matched to a gene. The CDR3 is 17 amino acids. Germline V gene sequence: CDR1 PRHDT, CDR2 FYEKMQ (reference sequence). The chain's CDR3 is CASSSQTGTGGNYGYTF. Written as DNA, the CDR3 is TGTGCCAGCAGCTCCCAAACCGGGACAGGGGGCAACTATGGCTACACCTTC.

The chain links TRBV19 to TRBJ2-7, with 7 bases that match TRBD1. The CDR3 is 17 amino acids. V lost 0 bases and J lost 6; bases outside the gene matches: 14. Germline CDR1 LNHDA, CDR2 SQIVND (reference sequence). The chain's CDR3 is CASSIDGRGGALGEQYF. CDR3 coding DNA: TGTGCCAGTAGTATAGATGGTAGAGGGGGCGCACTGGGCGAGCAGTACTTC.

The chain recombines TRBV30 with TRBJ1-3; no clear D gene. V lost 6 bases and J lost 1, with 13 bases in between. The CDR3 length is 14 residues. Germline lookup yields CDR1 GTSNPN and CDR2 SVGIG (reference sequence). The CDR3 DNA sequence: TGTGCCTGCGCTAGTATTCCATCTGGAAACACCATATATTTT. Protein sequence: CACASIPSGNTIYF. Combining the CDR3 with reference TRBV30 and TRBJ1-3 gives the whole variable domain SQTIHQWPATLVQPVGSPLSLECTVEGTSNPNLYWYRQAAGRGLQLLFYSVGIGQISSEVPQNLSASRPQDRQFILSSKKLLLSDSGFYLCACASIPSGNTIYFGEGSWLTVV.

This clone was detected only a few times. This chain connects TRBV30 to TRBJ2-3, with 13 bases that match TRBD2. The CDR3 extends over 17 amino acids. J lost 0 bases, V lost 7 bases, and 10 bases had no gene match. Germline CDR1 and CDR2: GTSNPN and SVGIG (reference sequence). The CDR3 region has the DNA TGTGCCTCAAACGCCGGGACTAGCGGGGCCAGCACAGATACGCAGTATTTT. This translates into CASNAGTSGASTDTQYF.

This clone showed up just a few times. The chain employs TRBV27 and TRBJ2-6; D is possibly TRBD2 (6 bases). CDR1 is MNHEY, CDR2 SMNVEV, per germline (reference sequence). Between the trimmed V and J ends, which lost 2 bases and 1 base, there was a span of 12 bases. CDR3 length: 17 amino acids. DNA of the CDR3: TGTGCCAGCAGTTTAATCGGGGGAAGATCTGGGGCCAACGTCCTGACTTTC. It codes for CASSLIGGRSGANVLTF.

This clone turned up a few times. This chain links TRBV11-2 with TRBJ2-5; TRBD2 agrees at 9 bases. With 5 bases clipped from V and 2 bases from J, the junction kept 9 bases outside the gene matches. CDR3 length: 16 amino acids. The V gene's germline CDR1 is SGHAT and CDR2 FQNNGV. CDR3 nucleotides: TGTGCCAGCAGCACTGGTAGCGGGGGTTTACAAGAGACCCAGTACTTC. Its translation is CASSTGSGGLQETQYF.